This TCR beta chain emerged from a study of vaccination and CD4 T cells after COVID-19. Points on this clonotype: Antigen: not known.

Germline V gene lookup returns CDR1 SGHVS and CDR2 FQNEAQ. The CDR3 loop spans 17 amino acids. The trim removed 5 bases at V and 9 bases at J, leaving 21 bases unmatched. At the Johns Hopkins FTIC core, DNA taken from cultured CD4+ T cells was sequenced by way of the Oncomine TCR Beta short-read assay. MiXCR, run by TCRdb on the PCR reads, gives a single entry per CDR3 protein. Of around 16,000 distinct CDR3 sequences listed, around 50% are singletons. Time point defined: late sampling 161 to 241 days after vaccination in three convalescent patients. Treatment of the sample: approximately 9-day PBMC culture with coronavirus spike peptide pools or control peptides (ViraFEST assay).

V is TRBV7-8 and J is TRBJ2-7; 8 bases match TRBD1. This sequence originates from a human donor who had recovered from COVID-19. Material: CD4+ T cells from blood, cultured in vitro, obtained about 7 months after SARS-CoV-2 vaccination. DNA for the CDR3: TGTGCCAGCAGCCGGGACAGGATGATTTTAGCGTCCTCTGGGCAGTACTTC. It encodes CASSRDRMILASSGQYF.